The 27 T cell receptor beta chains given below trace back to one sample, sequenced in a study of CD8+CD57+ T cells in acquired aplastic anemia. Researchers used genomic DNA as the template to profile TCR beta VDJ and CDR3. In TCRdb, the reads were re-called with MiXCR into one record per CDR3 protein. Of fewer than 200,000 distinct CDR3 sequences listed, about three fifths were seen once; the top ten hold about 50%. Material: sorted CD4+, CD8+, or CD8+CD57+ T cells (not recorded which) from PBMCs. These receptors all stem from a human donor in good health.

The genes are TRBV20-1 and TRBJ2-3, with TRBD1 matching 9 bases. The CDR3 totals 14 residues. Trimming cost V 2 bases and J 3 bases; bases outside gene matches: 3. Germline assignment: CDR1 DFQATT and CDR2 SNEGSKA (reference sequence). The CDR3 spells CSARRQGGTDTQYF. CDR3 nucleotides: TGCAGTGCTAGAAGACAGGGGGGGACAGATACGCAGTATTTT.

CDR3 amino acids: CASKRTSGGVETQYF. CDR3 DNA: TGTGCCAGCAAGAGAACTAGCGGGGGAGTGGAGACCCAGTACTTC. The chain uses TRBV2 and TRBJ2-5, with TRBD2 identical over 11 bases. CDR3 length: 15 amino acids. Germline V CDR1 and CDR2: SNHLY, FYNNEI. J was trimmed by 5 bases and V by 7 bases; bases with no gene match: 9.

The V gene is TRBV20-1, the J gene TRBJ2-4, with D tentatively TRBD2 (5 bases). Germline V lookup: CDR1 DFQATT, CDR2 SNEGSKA (reference sequence). V lost 5 bases to trimming and J lost 8 bases, with 13 bases between them. The CDR3 runs to 12 residues. CDR3 sequence: CSAPGGGDIQYF. In DNA, the CDR3 is TGCAGTGCTCCAGGAGGTGGGGACATTCAGTACTTC.

The chain recombines TRBV20-1 with TRBJ2-7, with TRBD2 matching over 7 bases. CDR1 is DFQATT and CDR2 is SNEGSKA in the germline V gene (reference sequence). The CDR3 spans 13 residues. With V trimmed by 3 bases and J by 2 bases, 4 bases remained unmatched. In DNA, the CDR3 is TGCAGTGCTAGGGCGGGAGTGCCCTACGAGCAGTACTTC. Its protein product is CSARAGVPYEQYF.

The chain links TRBV5-1 to TRBJ2-1, with D perhaps assigned TRBD1 or TRBD2 (5 bases each). The CDR3 has 15 residues. Germline-derived CDR1 and CDR2 are SGHRS and YFSETQ. The ends were cut back, 1 base at V and 15 bases at J, with 23 bases in the middle. CDR3 sequence (DNA): TGCGCCAGCAGCTTGAACCCGGTGGGGGACGGTAGGGCGTTCTTC. Translating gives CASSLNPVGDGRAFF.

This clonotype was seen ten or more times. This chain joins TRBV15 and TRBJ2-1; a possible D gene is TRBD2 (6 bases). Trimming took 4 bases from V and 5 from J, leaving 18 bases between them. The CDR3 has 16 amino acids. Germline values: CDR1 LNHNV, CDR2 YYDKDF (reference sequence). The CDR3 bases are TGTGCCACCAGCAATCCCGGGGGAGGTCTCGACAATGAGCAGTTCTTC. It translates to CATSNPGGGLDNEQFF.

The chain joins TRBV19 to TRBJ1-5; possible D gene TRBD1, 5 bases. V lost 4 bases to trimming and J lost 6 bases, with 10 bases between them. This CDR3 spans 13 amino acids. CDR1 and CDR2 from the germline V gene are LNHDA and SQIVND (reference sequence). This chain's CDR3 is CASSKDGGQPQHF. In DNA form, the CDR3 reads TGTGCCAGTAGTAAGGATGGGGGTCAGCCCCAGCATTTT.

This clonotype was observed many times. This CDR3 is CASSLVPGSYANTGELFF. CDR3 nucleotides: TGTGCCAGCAGTTTAGTCCCGGGGTCCTACGCCAACACCGGGGAGCTGTTTTTT. The chain links TRBV12-3 or TRBV12-4 to TRBJ2-2, with TRBD2 as a possible D gene (5 bases). This CDR3 contains 18 residues. Trimming removed 1 base at V and 2 bases at J, with 17 bases between.

The V call is TRBV3-1, the J call TRBJ2-6; D remains ambiguous. V was cut by 4 bases and J by 1 base, with 8 bases left in between. There are 15 residues in the CDR3. From germline, CDR1 is LGHDT and CDR2 YNNKEL (reference sequence). As DNA, the CDR3 is TGTGCCAGCAGCCCCACGTGGTCTGGGGCCAACGTCCTGACTTTC. Amino acid sequence: CASSPTWSGANVLTF.

V usage is TRBV9 and J usage is TRBJ2-3, with D unresolved. Trimming shortened V by 0 bases and J by 4 bases, and 9 bases separated the two germline ends. The germline gives CDR1 SGDLS, CDR2 YYNGEE. This CDR3 has 14 residues. The CDR3 here is CASSVEGRADTQYF. In DNA form, the CDR3 reads TGTGCCAGCAGCGTAGAGGGTAGAGCAGATACGCAGTATTTT.

This chain uses TRBV7-9 with TRBJ2-3; TRBD1 agrees at 9 bases. Germline V lookup: CDR1 SEHNR, CDR2 FQNEAQ (reference sequence). CDR3 size: 17 residues. Losses at the gene ends were 1 base for V and 9 bases for J; bases not matched to a gene: 14. CDR3 region: CASSLGGTGRVEETQYF. CDR3 nucleotide sequence: TGTGCCAGCAGCTTAGGTGGGACAGGGAGGGTAGAGGAGACGCAGTATTTT.

The gene calls are TRBV29-1 and TRBJ1-2; 9 nucleotides agree with TRBD1. CDR1 and CDR2 (germline): SQVTM, ANQGSEA. The CDR3 loop spans 13 amino acids. V shed 6 bases, J shed 5 bases, and the junction held 7 bases outside the gene matches. The CDR3 reads CSVAGTGTYGYTF. The CDR3 DNA is TGCAGCGTGGCCGGGACAGGGACGTATGGCTACACCTTC.

This chain connects TRBV15 to TRBJ2-7; D unclear. The germline V gene has CDR1 LNHNV and CDR2 YYDKDF (reference sequence). This CDR3 contains 12 residues. The V gene lost 0 bases and the J gene lost 3 bases, with 3 bases spanning the gap. Written as DNA, the CDR3 is TGTGCCACCAGCAGAGACGGCTACGAGCAGTACTTC. As protein: CATSRDGYEQYF.

Turning to this clonotype: A much larger clone lies one base from this, so it may be a read error. The V call is TRBV28, the J call TRBJ2-5, with TRBD2 matching 8 bases. Germline V gene lookup returns CDR1 MDHEN and CDR2 SYDVKM. The CDR3 has 15 residues. CDR3 protein: CASSGRLAGVETQCF. The CDR3, as DNA: TGTGCCAGCAGCGGAAGGCTAGCGGGTGTGGAGACCCAGTGCTTC.

Ten or more counts support this clonotype. CDR3 residues: CASSLRGTGNQPQHF. The CDR3 nucleotides read TGTGCCAGCAGCTTGAGAGGGACTGGCAATCAGCCCCAGCATTTT. This chain links TRBV5-8 with TRBJ1-5; D may be TRBD1 (5 bases). The germline CDR1 and CDR2 sequences are SGHTS and YDEGEE. Trimming took 1 base from V and 2 from J, leaving 10 bases between them. The CDR3 is 15 amino acids.

The sample holds many counts of this clonotype. The chain has TRBV7-9 and TRBJ2-7; no reliable D call. Per the germline V gene, CDR1 is SEHNR and CDR2 is FQNEAQ (reference sequence). V shed 2 bases and J shed 7 bases, with 6 bases lying between them. The CDR3 contains 11 residues. The CDR3 bases are TGTGCCAGCAGCTTATCAGCAGAGCAGTACTTC. Its translation is CASSLSAEQYF.

The rearrangement links TRBV27 to TRBJ2-1, with TRBD2 matching over 7 bases. V dropped 2 bases and J dropped 2; count of bases not matched to a gene: 6. This CDR3 is 16 amino acids long. Looked up from germline, CDR1 is MNHEY and CDR2 is SMNVEV (reference sequence). CDR3: CASSLGRGEPYNEQFF. CDR3 bases: TGTGCCAGCAGTTTAGGGAGGGGAGAGCCCTACAATGAGCAGTTCTTC.

The chain employs TRBV15 and TRBJ2-3; maybe TRBD2 (6 bases). The germline V gene has CDR1 LNHNV and CDR2 YYDKDF (reference sequence). This CDR3 comprises 19 residues. V lost 4 bases, J lost 8 bases, and 31 bases lay in between. In DNA form, the CDR3 reads TGTGCCACCAGCAAGGAGGAAAGGGGACTCCCCACCCATCTAGGTACGCAGTATTTT. Translation: CATSKEERGLPTHLGTQYF.

The chain combines TRBV4-1 with TRBJ2-5, with D possibly TRBD1 on 7 matching bases. This CDR3 spans 13 amino acids. Germline V lookup: CDR1 MGHRA, CDR2 YSYEKL. V was pared by 6 bases and J by 4 bases, with 12 bases between. CDR3 loop: CASRNRGGETQYF. DNA for the CDR3: TGCGCCAGCAGAAACAGGGGAGGAGAGACCCAGTACTTC.

This clonotype occurred a few times. This chain joins TRBV7-9 and TRBJ2-7; D unclear. V lost 6 bases, J lost 3 bases, and 18 bases lay in between. The CDR3 length is 15 residues. Germline lookup yields CDR1 SEHNR and CDR2 FQNEAQ (reference sequence). The CDR3, as DNA: TGTGCCAGCAGTTTTGAGTCGGCACCTCTCTACGAGCAGTACTTC. Translation: CASSFESAPLYEQYF.

The CDR3 spells CASIGARSGNTIYF. The DNA of the CDR3 is TGTGCCAGCATCGGGGCTCGATCTGGAAACACCATATATTTT. This sequence joins TRBV25-1 and TRBJ1-3; D possibly corresponds to TRBD1 (5 bases). Germline lookup yields CDR1 MGHDK and CDR2 SYGVNS. Trimming removed 7 bases at V and 1 base at J, with 11 bases between. The CDR3 totals 14 residues.

The chain couples TRBV2 to TRBJ2-7; 9 bases are shared with TRBD1. Germline-derived CDR1 and CDR2 are SNHLY and FYNNEI. Losses at the gene ends were 7 bases for V and 1 base for J; bases not matched to a gene: 8. The CDR3 is 15 residues long. This CDR3 reads CASTSGTGRSYEQYF. CDR3 nucleotide sequence: TGTGCCAGCACCTCCGGGACAGGGAGATCCTACGAGCAGTACTTC. The full variable domain, in which reference TRBV2 and TRBJ2-7 provide the parts outside the CDR3, is EPEVTQTPSHQVTQMGQEVILRCVPISNHLYFYWYRQILGQKVEFLVSFYNNEISEKSEIFDDQFSVERPDGSNFTLKIRSTKLEDSAMYFCASTSGTGRSYEQYFGPGTRLTVT.

The V gene is TRBV25-1, the J gene TRBJ2-7; maybe TRBD2 (6 bases). The CDR3 loop spans 15 amino acids. CDR1 is MGHDK, CDR2 SYGVNS, per germline. V was clipped by 3 bases and J by 2 bases, with 14 bases between them. The CDR3 reads CASSDPGGSPYEQYF. The CDR3 DNA reads as TGTGCCAGCAGTGATCCTGGGGGGAGCCCCTACGAGCAGTACTTC.

The chain is built from TRBV7-3 and TRBJ1-6; perhaps TRBD1 as D (5 bases). CDR1 is SGHTA and CDR2 is FQGTGA in the germline V gene. The CDR3 spans 18 residues. The germline V and J ends were trimmed by 5 bases and 7 bases, with 24 bases remaining between them. The CDR3 coding sequence is TGTGCCAGCAGCCCGGACTTTCCGTTAACAGGAGGAAATTCACCCCTCCACTTT. The encoded protein is CASSPDFPLTGGNSPLHF.

This clonotype was found many times. The CDR3 here is CASSQDVRDQPQHF. CDR3 DNA: TGCGCCAGCAGCCAAGATGTTAGGGATCAGCCCCAGCATTTT. This chain joins TRBV4-1 and TRBJ1-5; no reliable D call. Germline V CDR1 and CDR2: MGHRA, YSYEKL. The CDR3 loop spans 14 amino acids. The V end was cut by 0 bases, the J end by 5 bases, with 8 bases between.

This clonotype was counted many times. V gene TRBV5-8 combines with J gene TRBJ2-3; 12 bases match TRBD2. Germline V gives CDR1 SGHTS, CDR2 YDEGEE. This CDR3 contains 15 residues. J gave up 5 bases and V 7 bases, and 8 bases lay outside the gene matches. The CDR3 DNA sequence: TGTGCCAGCGGTGCGACTAGCGGGAGTTTAGATACGCAGTATTTT. Residues: CASGATSGSLDTQYF.

This clonotype occurred a few times. One junction end does not reproduce the germline sequence, and a read error may be involved. This chain uses TRBV5-6 with TRBJ2-1; D is possibly TRBD1 or TRBD2 (5 bases each). Per the germline V gene, CDR1 is SGHDT and CDR2 is YYEEEE. The CDR3 contains 11 residues. CDR3 sequence (DNA): TGTGCCAGCAGCCAGGAAGGGACCCGAGTATTC. As protein: CASSQEGTRVF.